The 20 T cell receptor beta chains below come from one sample, sequenced in a study of tumor-infiltrating lymphocytes in oesophageal squamous cell carcinoma. TCRdb recomputed calls from the PCR reads with MiXCR, one row per CDR3 protein. The sample lists 18,000 or so distinct CDR3 sequences; around 39% were seen once. The sequenced sample consisted of esophageal tumor tissue. These receptors came from a male donor with esophageal squamous cell carcinoma.

The chain couples TRBV20-1 to TRBJ1-2; 9 nucleotides align to TRBD1. From germline, CDR1 is DFQATT and CDR2 SNEGSKA (reference sequence). The CDR3 consists of 17 residues. V shed 0 bases, J shed 6 bases, and the junction held 14 bases outside the gene matches. CDR3 in amino acids: CSARDLRITGTGHGYTF. CDR3 DNA: TGCAGTGCTAGAGATCTGCGGATCACCGGGACAGGGCATGGCTACACCTTC.

With regard to this clonotype: This may stem from a read error, because a much larger clone lies one nucleotide away. J is TRBJ2-5 and V is TRBV2; tentative D call: TRBD1 (6 bases). The CDR3 is 15 amino acids. Germline-derived CDR1 and CDR2 are SNHLY and FYNNEI. V lost 6 bases and J lost 11, with 25 bases in between. The CDR3 DNA follows: TGTGCCAGCAGGGCTACAGGGTCCCCGAACAATGAGCAGTACTTC. Protein sequence: CASRATGSPNNEQYF. The variable domain in full, completed from reference TRBV2 and TRBJ2-5, reads EPEVTQTPSHQVTQMGQEVILRCVPISNHLYFYWYRQILGQKVEFLVSFYNNEISEKSEIFDDQFSVERPDGSNFTLKIRSTKLEDSAMYFCASRATGSPNNEQYFGPGTRLLVL.

This clonotype was recorded many times. This may be a read error, as it is one base from a much larger clone. The chain employs TRBV12-3 or TRBV12-4 and TRBJ2-5, with unresolved D. CDR3 length: 14 amino acids. Trimming stripped 6 bases from V and 11 bases from J, with 22 bases between. The CDR3 DNA is TGTGCCAGCAGCCGGACGGGCTCCTACAATGAGCAGTACTTC. This gives the protein CASSRTGSYNEQYF.

This chain links TRBV11-2 with TRBJ2-3; D unclear. The DNA end lines up better with TRBJ1-1; the J call may be wrong. The CDR3 sequence is 11 residues long. Germline assignment: CDR1 SGHAT and CDR2 FQNNGV. The CDR3 is CASSLQREAFF. The CDR3 DNA reads TGTGCCAGCAGCTTACAAAGGGAAGCTTTCTTT.

The V and J genes are TRBV10-2 and TRBJ2-1; 8 nucleotides align to TRBD1. The CDR3 is 16 amino acids. V shed 8 bases, J shed 2 bases, and the junction held 11 bases outside the gene matches. Per germline, CDR1 WSHSY and CDR2 SAAADI. The CDR3 protein is CASGRSGTGTYNEQFF. The CDR3 bases are TGCGCCAGCGGCCGTTCTGGGACAGGCACCTACAATGAGCAGTTCTTC.

V and J are TRBV7-3 and TRBJ2-3, with TRBD2 matching over 8 bases. The CDR3 totals 15 residues. CDR1 SGHTA and CDR2 FQGTGA come from the germline V gene. The trim removed 4 bases at V and 4 bases at J, leaving 7 bases unmatched. The CDR3 region has the DNA TGTGCCAGCAGCTCCGGGACTAGTCTTTCAGATACGCAGTATTTT. This gives the protein CASSSGTSLSDTQYF.

Note on this clonotype: Because it lacks the conserved phenylalanine or tryptophan at the end, this CDR3 is likely a read error. The DNA is left out, because the CDR3 cannot be placed on it with certainty; the CDR3 is given as TCRdb lists it. The CDR3 here is CASIPGQAWETQYFGA. J is TRBJ2-6 and V is TRBV7-6; the table names TRBD1, a call not compared with the DNA. Germline CDR1 and CDR2: SGHVS and FNYEAQ. The CDR3 totals 16 residues, both ends included.

In this sample, this clonotype turned up a few times. With a much larger clone just one base away, this may be a read error. The chain uses TRBV5-1 and TRBJ2-3; maybe TRBD2 (6 bases). The J call may be mistaken, given a closer DNA end match to TRBJ2-7. This CDR3 region has 15 residues. Per the germline V gene, CDR1 is SGHRS and CDR2 is YFSETQ. The CDR3 coding sequence is TGCGCCAGCAGCCAGGGACTTACAGACTACAATGAGCAGTACTTC. It codes for CASSQGLTDYNEQYF.

This clonotype was recorded at least ten times. V is TRBV7-6 and J is TRBJ2-3; D is uncertain. The J call may be faulty, since TRBJ2-2 better matches the DNA end. Germline CDR1 SGHVS, CDR2 FNYEAQ. This CDR3 is built from 16 residues. The CDR3 DNA follows: TGTGCCAGCAGCTTAGTACAGATCCGAAACACCGGGGAGCTGTTTTTT. Amino acids: CASSLVQIRNTGELFF.

This chain connects TRBV7-2 to TRBJ2-5; D uncertain. The J call is in doubt because the DNA end fits TRBJ2-7 better. This CDR3 contains 13 residues. Germline lookup yields CDR1 SGHTA and CDR2 FQGNSA. The CDR3 bases are TGTGCCAGCAGCTCGCAGGCACCCTACGAGCAGTACTTC. Translating gives CASSSQAPYEQYF.

The V and J genes are TRBV11-3 and TRBJ2-2, with D tentatively TRBD1 (5 bases). CDR3 length: 16 amino acids. The V and J ends lost 5 bases and 0 bases respectively, with 13 bases between them. From germline, CDR1 is SGHNT and CDR2 YENEEA. CDR3 sequence: CASSPSTDTNTGELFF. The CDR3, as DNA: TGTGCCAGCAGCCCCTCGACAGATACGAACACCGGGGAGCTGTTTTTT. The whole variable domain, remainder taken from reference TRBV11-3 and TRBJ2-2, is EAGVVQSPRYKIIEKKQPVAFWCNPISGHNTLYWYLQNLGQGPELLIRYENEEAVDDSQLPKDRFSAERLKGVDSTLKIQPAELGDSAVYLCASSPSTDTNTGELFFGEGSRLTVL.

The chain uses TRBV7-2 and TRBJ2-1; no definite D call. The end of the DNA fits TRBJ2-7 better, so the J call may be wrong. Per germline, CDR1 SGHTA and CDR2 FQGNSA. The CDR3 sequence is 14 residues long. CDR3 bases: TGTGCCAGCAGCTTAGCTGGCGGCCTTTATGAGCAGTACTTC. Amino acids: CASSLAGGLYEQYF.

There are many counts of this clonotype. This chain uses TRBV2 with TRBJ2-1; 12 bases fit TRBD2. Trimming removed 5 bases from V and 5 bases from J; junction bases left unmatched: 10. The CDR3 runs 17 residues. The germline V gene encodes CDR1 SNHLY and CDR2 FYNNEI. The CDR3, as DNA: TGTGCCAGCAGTCTACTGTACTGGACTAGCGGGAACAATGAGCAGTTCTTC. Translation: CASSLLYWTSGNNEQFF.

This clonotype appeared many times. This rearrangement joins TRBV19 to TRBJ2-7; D might be TRBD1 (6 bases). The ends were cut back, 3 bases at V and 5 bases at J, with 17 bases in the middle. This CDR3 region has 15 residues. The germline V gene encodes CDR1 LNHDA and CDR2 SQIVND (reference sequence). CDR3 loop: CASSMVMAGVHEQYF. In DNA form, the CDR3 reads TGTGCCAGTAGTATGGTAATGGCAGGGGTCCACGAGCAGTACTTC.

This chain connects TRBV7-4 to TRBJ2-7, with D possibly TRBD2 on 6 matching bases. The CDR3 is 13 amino acids. The V end was cut by 3 bases, the J end by 2 bases, with 8 bases between. Germline assignment: CDR1 SGHVT and CDR2 SQSDAQ. CDR3 protein: CASSFGGPYEQYF. In DNA, the CDR3 is TGTGCCAGCAGCTTCGGGGGACCCTACGAGCAGTACTTC.

This clonotype was counted many times. This chain uses TRBV7-6 with TRBJ2-1; no clear D gene. The assigned J gene may be wrong: the sequence end matches TRBJ2-7 better. Germline V gives CDR1 SGHVS, CDR2 FNYEAQ. The CDR3 covers 13 residues. The CDR3 coding sequence is TGTGCCAGCAGCTTTCAGTACTCCTACGAGCAGTACTTC. This translates into CASSFQYSYEQYF.

Many counts were recorded for this clonotype. The chain links TRBV2 to TRBJ2-7, with 8 positions matching TRBD1. This CDR3 has 12 amino acids. The J segment lost 5 bases and the V segment lost 5 bases, leaving 2 bases of the junction unmatched. The germline V gene has CDR1 SNHLY and CDR2 FYNNEI. The CDR3 DNA follows: TGTGCCAGCAGTTCGGGACAGGACGAGCAGTACTTC. Its protein product is CASSSGQDEQYF.

Concerning this clonotype: It is likely a read error, because the conserved phenylalanine at the end of the CDR3 is missing. The DNA is left out, because the CDR3 cannot be placed on it with certainty; the CDR3 is given as TCRdb lists it. The J gene is TRBJ2-1, the V gene TRBV6-6; the table gives TRBD2 as D, unverified against the DNA. The CDR3 numbers 15 amino acids, ends counted. Germline V gene lookup returns CDR1 MNHNY and CDR2 SVGAGI (reference sequence). The CDR3 spells CASSYSGARGYTFGS.

The sample holds a few counts of this clonotype. This chain joins TRBV7-6 and TRBJ1-1; D is possibly TRBD1 (6 bases). The germline CDR1 and CDR2 sequences are SGHVS and FNYEAQ. There are 15 residues in the CDR3. V dropped 6 bases and J dropped 0 bases, with 14 bases sitting between them. CDR3 nucleotides: TGTGCCAGCAGGGACCCGGGACAAATGAACACTGAAGCTTTCTTT. This codes for CASRDPGQMNTEAFF.

By share, this clonotype counts as medium-sized (0.01 to 0.1%). V is TRBV6-1 and J is TRBJ2-7; 10 bases match TRBD2. With V trimmed by 8 bases and J by 3 bases, 4 bases remained unmatched. This CDR3 has 13 amino acids. The germline CDR1 and CDR2 sequences are MNHNS and SASEGT. The CDR3 reads CASLGLAVYEQYF. The CDR3 DNA follows: TGTGCCAGCCTTGGACTAGCGGTCTACGAGCAGTACTTC.